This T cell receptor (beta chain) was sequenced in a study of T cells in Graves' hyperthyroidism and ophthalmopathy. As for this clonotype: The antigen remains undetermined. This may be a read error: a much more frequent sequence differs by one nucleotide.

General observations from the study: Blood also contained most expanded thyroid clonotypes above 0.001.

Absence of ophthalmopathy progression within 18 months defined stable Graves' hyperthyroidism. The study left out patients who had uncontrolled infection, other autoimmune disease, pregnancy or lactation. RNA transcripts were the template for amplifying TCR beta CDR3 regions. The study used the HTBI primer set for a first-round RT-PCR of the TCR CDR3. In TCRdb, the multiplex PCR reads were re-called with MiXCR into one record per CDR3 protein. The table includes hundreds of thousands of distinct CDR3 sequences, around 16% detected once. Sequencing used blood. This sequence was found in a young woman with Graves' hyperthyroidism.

CDR3 in DNA: TGTGCCAGCACGACCAGGGGCTACGAGCAGTTCTTC. Residues: CASTTRGYEQFF. The chain employs TRBV13 and TRBJ2-1; D is perhaps TRBD1 (6 bases). V was shortened by 7 bases and J by 10 bases, with 14 bases between the two germline ends. This CDR3 has 12 amino acids. CDR1 PRHDT and CDR2 FYEKMQ come from the germline V gene (reference sequence). Based on the CDR3 plus reference TRBV13 and TRBJ2-1, the full variable domain is AAGVIQSPRHLIKEKRETATLKCYPIPRHDTVYWYQQGPGQDPQFLISFYEKMQSDKGSIPDRFSAQQFSDYHSELNMSSLELGDSALYFCASTTRGYEQFFGPGTRLTVL.